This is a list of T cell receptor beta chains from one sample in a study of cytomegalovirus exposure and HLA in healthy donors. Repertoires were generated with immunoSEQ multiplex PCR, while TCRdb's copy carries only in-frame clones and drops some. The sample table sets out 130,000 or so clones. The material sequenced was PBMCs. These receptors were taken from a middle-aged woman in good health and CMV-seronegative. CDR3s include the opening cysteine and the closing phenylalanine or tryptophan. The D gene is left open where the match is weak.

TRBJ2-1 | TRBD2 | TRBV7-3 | TGTGCCAGCAGCCTTCTAGCGGGGGTAAATGAGCAGTTCTTC | CASSLLAGVNEQFF
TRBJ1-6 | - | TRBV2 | TGTGCCAGCAGTGCCCTCAATTCACCCCTCCACTTT | CASSALNSPLHF
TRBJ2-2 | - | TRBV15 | TGTGCCACCAGCGGTGAAGGAGCCGGGGAGCTGTTTTTT | CATSGEGAGELFF
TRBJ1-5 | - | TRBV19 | TGTGCCAGTAGTCGACTAGCGGGCACAGATACGCAGCATTTT | CASSRLAGTDTQHF
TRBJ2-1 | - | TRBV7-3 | TGTGCCAGCAGCCTGAACAGCCTCAATGAGCAGTTCTTC | CASSLNSLNEQFF
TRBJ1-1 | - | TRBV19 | TGTGCCAGTAACCTCCATACGGCTGAAGCTTTCTTT | CASNLHTAEAFF
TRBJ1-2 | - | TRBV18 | TGTGCCAGCTCACCCCTCGGGGGAGGGGACTATGGCTACACCTTC | CASSPLGGGDYGYTF
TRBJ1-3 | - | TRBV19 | TGTGCCAGTAGTACGGGATCTGGAAACACCATATATTTT | CASSTGSGNTIYF
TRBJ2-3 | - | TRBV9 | TGTGCCAGCAGCTCGACTGGAGGGTTAGATACGCAGTATTTT | CASSSTGGLDTQYF
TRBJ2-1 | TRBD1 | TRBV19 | TGTGCCAGTAGTATACAGTTCGGACAGGGCCCCCACAATGAGCAGTTCTTC | CASSIQFGQGPHNEQFF
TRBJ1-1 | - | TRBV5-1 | TGCGCCAGCAGCTTGGAGGCAGGACAAGTGAACACTGAAGCTTTCTTT | CASSLEAGQVNTEAFF
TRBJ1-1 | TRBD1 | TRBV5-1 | TGCGCCAGCAGCTTGGGAGCAGGGGGGCCGGGAGCTTTCTTT | CASSLGAGGPGAFF
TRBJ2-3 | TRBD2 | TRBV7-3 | TGTGCCAGCAGCTTAACGATGCTAGCGGGGAACACAGATACGCAGTATTTT | CASSLTMLAGNTDTQYF
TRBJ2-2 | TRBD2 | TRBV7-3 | TGTGCCAGCAGACTAGCGGGAAACACCGGGGAGCTGTTTTTT | CASRLAGNTGELFF
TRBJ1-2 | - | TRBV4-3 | TGCGCCAGCAGCCAAGGCCCCCTCGGGGTTGGCTACACCTTC | CASSQGPLGVGYTF
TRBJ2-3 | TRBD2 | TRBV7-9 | TGTGCCAGCAGGGGGACTAGCGGAAGCACAGATACGCAGTATTTT | CASRGTSGSTDTQYF
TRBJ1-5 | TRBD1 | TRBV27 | TGTGCCAGCAGTCCACTCACAGGGGCGTATAGCAATCAGCCCCAGCATTTT | CASSPLTGAYSNQPQHF
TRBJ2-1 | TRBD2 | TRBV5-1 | TGCGCCAGCAGCTTGCAAGGGACTAATATTTACAATGAGCAGTTCTTC | CASSLQGTNIYNEQFF
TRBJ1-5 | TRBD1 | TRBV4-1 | TGCGCCAGCAGCCAAGAATTGTCGTGGGACAGTAGCAATCAGCCCCAGCATTTT | CASSQELSWDSSNQPQHF
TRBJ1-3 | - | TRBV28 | TGTGCCAGCAGTTTATTTAGGACAAATGGAAACACCATATATTTT | CASSLFRTNGNTIYF
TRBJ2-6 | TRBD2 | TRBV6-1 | TGTGCCAGCAGTGTACTAGCGGGGGTTACTGGGGCCAACGTCCTGACTTTC | CASSVLAGVTGANVLTF
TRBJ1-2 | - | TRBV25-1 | TGTGCCAGCAGTGAATATAAGTCAGGGGATGGCTACGCCTTC | CASSEYKSGDGYAF
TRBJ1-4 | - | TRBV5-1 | TGCGCCAGCAGCTTGGCCGGGGTGCTCAGCGAAAAACTGTTTTTT | CASSLAGVLSEKLFF
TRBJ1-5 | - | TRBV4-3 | TGCGCCAGCAGCCAAGACCCCCAGGCCGGTAGCAATCAGCCCCAGCATTTT | CASSQDPQAGSNQPQHF
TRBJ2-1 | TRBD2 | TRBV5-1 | TGCGCCAGCAGCTTGGGGGGTACAGCGGGGGCCTCCGGTGAGCAGTTCTTC | CASSLGGTAGASGEQFF
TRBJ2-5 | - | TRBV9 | TGTGCCAGCAGCGTCTCGACGCAGGGAGAGACCCAGTACTTC | CASSVSTQGETQYF
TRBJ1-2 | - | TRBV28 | TGTGCCAGCACCTACCGCCAGGGACTCTATGGCTACACCTTC | CASTYRQGLYGYTF
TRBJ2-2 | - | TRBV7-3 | TGTACCAGCAGCTTATCTTCACTAGCCGGGGAGCTGTTTTTT | CTSSLSSLAGELFF
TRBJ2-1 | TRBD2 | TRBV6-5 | TGTGCCAGCAGAAAGTTTAGCGGGGGGGTTGAGCAGTTCTTC | CASRKFSGGVEQFF
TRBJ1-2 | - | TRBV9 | TGTGCCAGCAGCGTAGCGGGGGGAACCTATGGCTACACCTTC | CASSVAGGTYGYTF
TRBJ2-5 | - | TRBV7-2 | TGTGCCAGCAGGCAGGGGGGTGGGGAGACCCAGTACTTC | CASRQGGGETQYF
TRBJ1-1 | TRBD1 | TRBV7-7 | TGTGCTAGCAGCCAGGACAGGGGCACTGAAGCTTTCTTT | CASSQDRGTEAFF
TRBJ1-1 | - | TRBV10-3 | TGTGCCATCAGTGGGGGACATTTTGAAGCTTTCTTT | CAISGGHFEAFF
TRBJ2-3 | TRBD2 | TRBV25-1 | TGTGCCAGCAGTGGAGCGGGGGGCACAGATACGCAGTATTTT | CASSGAGGTDTQYF
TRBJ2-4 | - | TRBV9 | TGTGCCAGTTCAGAGGCGGCCAAAAACATTCAGTACTTC | CASSEAAKNIQYF
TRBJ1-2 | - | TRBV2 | TGTGCCACGCATAGCCCCTTAGGCTACACCTTC | CATHSPLGYTF
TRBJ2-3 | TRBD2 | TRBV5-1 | TGCGCCAGCAGCTTCGGGGGGGCCAGCACAGATACGCAGTATTTT | CASSFGGASTDTQYF
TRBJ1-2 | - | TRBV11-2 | TGTGCCAGCAGCTTAGGGCAGGGGATCTATGGCTACACCTTC | CASSLGQGIYGYTF
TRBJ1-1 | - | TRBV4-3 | TGCGCCAGCAGCCAACTCCCTGGGGGGATCACTGAAGCTTTCTTT | CASSQLPGGITEAFF
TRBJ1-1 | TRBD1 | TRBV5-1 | TGCGCCAGCAGCTTGGACAGGGGGTACACTGAAGCTTTCTTT | CASSLDRGYTEAFF